Each of the 24 T cell receptor beta chains below was sequenced from the same sample in a study of cytomegalovirus exposure and HLA in healthy donors. Produced via immunoSEQ multiplex PCR; TCRdb's table is partial and in-frame only. The sample holds 65,000 to 80,000 clones; 94% are singletons and the top ten take approximately 2%. Material: PBMCs. These receptors originate from a woman under 30 in good health and CMV-seropositive.

The chain couples TRBV6-5 to TRBJ2-2; 7 nucleotides line up with TRBD1. In germline, CDR1 is MNHEY, CDR2 SVGAGI. The CDR3 sequence is 16 residues long. V shed 0 bases and J 6 bases; nucleotides not matched to a gene: 7. The CDR3 region has the DNA TGTGCCAGCAGTTACTCGAGGCAACAGGGGTCCGGGGAGCTGTTTTTT. Translating it yields CASSYSRQQGSGELFF.

J is TRBJ1-2 and V is TRBV7-8; the D gene is possibly TRBD1 (5 bases). Germline V gene sequence: CDR1 SGHVS, CDR2 FQNEAQ. Trimming took off 5 bases at V and 3 bases at J, with 28 bases between the two ends. The CDR3 totals 19 residues. The chain's CDR3 is CASSPRGGDPGRGHYGYTF. The CDR3 bases are TGTGCCAGCAGCCCCAGAGGCGGGGACCCCGGAAGGGGACACTATGGCTACACCTTC.

V usage is TRBV4-2 and J usage is TRBJ2-7, with 12 positions matching TRBD2. The CDR3 totals 16 residues. The ends lost 4 bases at V and 8 bases at J; junction bases unmatched: 12. Germline V CDR1 and CDR2: LGHNA, YNFKEQ. This CDR3 is CASSPSWTSGATQQYF. The DNA of the CDR3 is TGTGCCAGCAGCCCCTCTTGGACTAGCGGGGCCACGCAGCAGTACTTC.

V usage is TRBV7-2 and J usage is TRBJ2-7; TRBD2 matches 10 bases. From germline, CDR1 is SGHTA and CDR2 FQGNSA. The V segment lost 4 bases and the J segment 4 bases; nucleotides outside the gene matches: 4. This CDR3 region has 14 residues. The CDR3 protein is CASSSSGGQYEQYF. Here the CDR3 DNA reads TGTGCCAGCAGCTCTAGCGGGGGCCAATACGAGCAGTACTTC.

The chain recombines TRBV13 with TRBJ2-7; a weak D match, TRBD1 (5 bases). Trimming stripped 5 bases from V and 6 bases from J, with 17 bases between. CDR1 is PRHDT and CDR2 is FYEKMQ in the germline V gene (reference sequence). CDR3 length: 14 amino acids. The CDR3 sequence is CASSLRAPRGEQYF. The CDR3 DNA reads as TGTGCCAGCAGCCTCCGGGCCCCTAGGGGCGAGCAGTACTTC.

The J gene is TRBJ2-5, the V gene TRBV6-5, with D possibly TRBD1 on 6 matching bases. Per germline, CDR1 MNHEY and CDR2 SVGAGI. The CDR3 consists of 14 residues. Trimming stripped 7 bases from V and 2 bases from J, with 14 bases between. This chain's CDR3 is CASTQDRLQETQYF. In nucleotides, the CDR3 is TGTGCCAGCACCCAGGACAGATTACAAGAGACCCAGTACTTC.

The CDR3 loop reads CASSNIGTSGANVLTF. In DNA, the CDR3 is TGCGCCAGCAGTAATATTGGGACTTCTGGGGCCAACGTCCTGACTTTC. This chain connects TRBV10-1 to TRBJ2-6; D is perhaps TRBD2 (6 bases). Per germline, CDR1 WNHNN and CDR2 SYGVQD (reference sequence). This CDR3 region has 16 residues. Trimming cost V 5 bases and J 1 base, with 12 bases left between them.

V and J are TRBV28 and TRBJ2-7; 7 bases map to TRBD2. The V gene end was trimmed by 5 bases and the J gene end by 4 bases; junction bases not matched to a gene: 14. This CDR3 spans 16 amino acids. The germline V gene encodes CDR1 MDHEN and CDR2 SYDVKM. The CDR3: CASSPPVRRGFYEQYF. Written as DNA, the CDR3 is TGTGCCAGCAGTCCCCCAGTTCGGCGGGGGTTTTACGAGCAGTACTTC.

This rearrangement joins TRBV5-6 to TRBJ2-6; 7 bases map to TRBD1. The CDR3 sequence is 15 residues long. Germline CDR1 reads SGHDT; CDR2 reads YYEEEE. Unmatched junction bases numbered 3, after V lost 2 bases and J lost 4 bases. The chain's CDR3 is CASSLTGVGANVLTF. The CDR3 DNA sequence: TGTGCCAGCAGCTTAACAGGGGTGGGGGCCAACGTCCTGACTTTC.

The rearrangement joins TRBV6-1 to TRBJ1-2; D uncertain. Germline-derived CDR1 and CDR2 are MNHNS and SASEGT. The V gene lost 3 bases and the J gene lost 8 bases, with 10 bases spanning the gap. The CDR3 is made up of 12 amino acids. This CDR3 reads CASSDRGWGYTF. The DNA of the CDR3 is TGTGCCAGCAGTGACCGGGGATGGGGCTACACCTTC.

The chain uses TRBV19 and TRBJ1-1, with 8 bases aligning to TRBD1. The CDR3 has 17 residues. The germline V gene has CDR1 LNHDA and CDR2 SQIVND (reference sequence). Losses at the gene ends were 6 bases for V and 5 bases for J; bases not matched to a gene: 17. The CDR3 coding sequence is TGTGCCAGTAGGCCCCTGGGAAGGACAGGGAGGACAACTGAAGCTTTCTTT. Its translation: CASRPLGRTGRTTEAFF.

The chain links TRBV30 to TRBJ1-2, with a possible D match to TRBD1 (6 bases). The CDR3 is made up of 12 amino acids. Germline V lookup: CDR1 GTSNPN, CDR2 SVGIG (reference sequence). The CDR3, as DNA: TGTGGCAGGGGCGATCTTAACTATGGCTACACCTTC. Its protein is CGRGDLNYGYTF. Based on the CDR3 plus reference TRBV30 and TRBJ1-2, the full variable domain is SQTIHQWPATLVQPVGSPLSLECTVEGTSNPNLYWYRQAAGRGLQLLFYSVGIGQISSEVPQNLSASRPQDRQFILSSKKLLLSDSGFYLCGRGDLNYGYTFGSGTRLTVV.

V is TRBV14 and J is TRBJ1-1; D is undetermined. The CDR3 has 13 amino acids. The germline gives CDR1 SGHDN, CDR2 FVKESK. Trimming stripped 4 bases from V and 5 bases from J, with 11 bases between. Here the CDR3 DNA reads TGTGCCAGCAGCCTAAATAGGAGGACTGAAGCTTTCTTT. It yields the protein CASSLNRRTEAFF.

This chain joins TRBV5-6 and TRBJ2-3; TRBD1 is a possible D gene (5 bases). The CDR3 length is 12 residues. Trimming took 3 bases from V and 4 from J, leaving 6 bases between them. Germline CDR1 and CDR2: SGHDT and YYEEEE. The CDR3 spells CASSSQADTQYF. CDR3 sequence (DNA): TGTGCCAGCAGCTCACAGGCAGATACGCAGTATTTT.

V is TRBV5-1 and J is TRBJ1-6, with D perhaps TRBD1 (5 bases). CDR1 is SGHRS and CDR2 is YFSETQ in the germline V gene. With 0 bases removed from V and 2 bases from J, the gap between germline ends came to 9 bases. This CDR3 is 16 amino acids long. CDR3 nucleotide sequence: TGCGCCAGCAGCTTGGTCCAGGGCGCCTATAATTCACCCCTCCACTTT. Amino acid sequence: CASSLVQGAYNSPLHF.

V is TRBV2 and J is TRBJ1-6; D possibly corresponds to TRBD1 (6 bases). This CDR3 has 15 residues. The V and J ends lost 6 bases and 3 bases respectively, with 12 bases between them. The germline CDR1 and CDR2 sequences are SNHLY and FYNNEI. The CDR3 DNA sequence: TGTGCCAGCAGCCTTGGACAGAGCTATAATTCACCCCTCCACTTT. Protein product: CASSLGQSYNSPLHF.

The chain uses TRBV19 and TRBJ2-1, with D uncertain. The CDR3 totals 14 residues. The germline V gene encodes CDR1 LNHDA and CDR2 SQIVND (reference sequence). V lost 7 bases and J 6 bases, leaving 16 bases between the germline ends. In nucleotides, the CDR3 is TGTGCCAGTAATATCCAACTCACCTCCAATGAGCAGTTCTTC. Its translation is CASNIQLTSNEQFF.

The count of this clone is one. The chain is built from TRBV30 and TRBJ1-4, with D perhaps TRBD1 (6 bases). The CDR3 contains 13 residues. Looked up from germline, CDR1 is GTSNPN and CDR2 is SVGIG (reference sequence). Between the trimmed V and J ends, which lost 0 bases and 8 bases, there was a span of 10 bases. The CDR3 bases are TGTGCCTGGAGTGTGTCAGGGGTAGAAAAACTGTTTTTT. Translation: CAWSVSGVEKLFF.

This chain connects TRBV6-1 to TRBJ2-3, with D possibly matching TRBD1 (5 bases). The CDR3 covers 17 residues. V was shortened by 2 bases and J by 6 bases, with 21 bases between the two germline ends. Germline CDR1 reads MNHNS; CDR2 reads SASEGT. Here the CDR3 reads CASSELGQGGFGDTQYF. Written as DNA, the CDR3 is TGTGCCAGCAGTGAACTAGGGCAGGGCGGTTTCGGGGATACGCAGTATTTT.

This chain links TRBV7-7 with TRBJ2-1, with 7 bases matching TRBD1. This CDR3 is 14 amino acids long. Per germline, CDR1 SSHAT and CDR2 FNYEAQ (reference sequence). The junction had 3 bases not matched to a gene; V was cut back by 1 base and J by 6 bases. In DNA form, the CDR3 reads TGTGCCAGCAGCTTAGAGGGGGCGACCAATGAGCAGTTCTTC. Amino acid sequence: CASSLEGATNEQFF.

V is TRBV19 and J is TRBJ1-4; a weak D match, TRBD1 (5 bases). V gave up 5 bases and J gave up 5 bases, with 9 bases separating them. Germline V gene lookup returns CDR1 LNHDA and CDR2 SQIVND (reference sequence). The CDR3 has 13 residues. The CDR3 DNA sequence: TGTGCCAGTAGTTCGGGACTCAATGAAAAACTGTTTTTT. As protein: CASSSGLNEKLFF.

This clone was picked up one time. The chain is built from TRBV19 and TRBJ1-5; possibly TRBD1 for D (5 bases). The germline gives CDR1 LNHDA, CDR2 SQIVND (reference sequence). CDR3 length: 13 residues. With 8 bases removed from V and 8 bases from J, the gap between germline ends came to 16 bases. For the CDR3, the DNA is TGTGCCAGTCAAGACAGTAGGTCTGAGCCCCAGCATTTT. Its protein product is CASQDSRSEPQHF.

This rearrangement joins TRBV5-6 to TRBJ2-1, with TRBD1 identical over 8 bases. The CDR3 has 16 residues. Losses at the gene ends were 4 bases for V and 5 bases for J; bases not matched to a gene: 11. Per germline, CDR1 SGHDT and CDR2 YYEEEE. CDR3 DNA sequence: TGTGCCAGCAGCCCCGAGACGGGACAGGTGAACAATGAGCAGTTCTTC. This encodes CASSPETGQVNNEQFF.

V gene TRBV19 combines with J gene TRBJ1-1, with D tentatively TRBD1 (5 bases). CDR3 length equals 14 residues. The germline V and J ends were trimmed by 6 bases and 3 bases, with 14 bases remaining between them. The V gene's germline CDR1 is LNHDA and CDR2 SQIVND (reference sequence). The CDR3: CASRWIGGDTEAFF. The DNA of the CDR3 is TGTGCCAGTAGGTGGATTGGGGGGGACACTGAAGCTTTCTTT.